The 9 T cell receptor beta chains reported below all come from one sample, sequenced in a study of blood T cell repertoires in COVID-19. Here immunoSEQ multiplex PCR was the method, and the copy in TCRdb shows in-frame clones only, minus some. The table shows 45,000 or so clones, with roughly 90% occurring only once. Sequences were obtained from peripheral blood. The receptor set was obtained from a human donor in a cohort sampled during active COVID-19.

V usage is TRBV11-2 and J usage is TRBJ2-1; D gene unclear. The CDR3 consists of 11 residues. Germline CDR1 and CDR2: SGHAT and FQNNGV. Trimming left V 5 bases short and J 12 bases short, with 11 bases between. In DNA, the CDR3 is TGTGCCAGCAGCCCCGAGGTTCGGCAGTTCTTC. Amino acids: CASSPEVRQFF.

V gene TRBV11-3 combines with J gene TRBJ2-3; a possible D gene is TRBD2 (6 bases). Trimming took off 6 bases at V and 0 bases at J, with 13 bases between the two ends. The CDR3 is made up of 15 amino acids. The germline CDR1 and CDR2 sequences are SGHNT and YENEEA. Here the CDR3 reads CASSPRGYSTDTQYF. In DNA, the CDR3 is TGTGCCAGCAGTCCACGGGGGTATAGCACAGATACGCAGTATTTT.

The genes are TRBV2 and TRBJ2-1; tentative D call: TRBD2 (5 bases). The V and J ends lost 9 bases and 5 bases respectively, with 14 bases between them. Germline assignment: CDR1 SNHLY and CDR2 FYNNEI. This CDR3 has 13 residues. Here the CDR3 DNA reads TGTGCCAGTACGGGATCCCTGAACAATGAGCAGTTCTTC. Residues: CASTGSLNNEQFF.

V and J are TRBV11-2 and TRBJ2-5; D might be TRBD1 (6 bases). The CDR3 contains 15 residues. V was clipped by 4 bases and J by 5 bases, with 17 bases between them. Looked up from germline, CDR1 is SGHAT and CDR2 is FQNNGV. The CDR3 nucleotides read TGTGCCAGCAGCTCCCTACTGGGGGCCGGGGAGACCCAGTACTTC. Protein sequence: CASSSLLGAGETQYF.

The chain combines TRBV19 with TRBJ2-6; D possibly corresponds to TRBD2 (5 bases). V lost 4 bases and J lost 10, with 11 bases in between. CDR3 length: 13 amino acids. Germline loops: CDR1 LNHDA, CDR2 SQIVND (reference sequence). The CDR3 here is CASSTHGGNVLTF. The CDR3, as DNA: TGTGCCAGTAGTACCCACGGAGGAAACGTCCTGACTTTC.

The V gene is TRBV27, the J gene TRBJ2-3; 13 nucleotides line up with TRBD2. This CDR3 is built from 18 residues. V trimming: 5 bases; J trimming: 0 bases; junction bases outside the gene matches: 8. Germline V gene data show CDR1 as MNHEY and CDR2 as SMNVEV (reference sequence). The DNA for the CDR3 is TGTGCCAGCAGTCCAGGGACTAGCGGGGACGTTAGCACAGATACGCAGTATTTT. This translates into CASSPGTSGDVSTDTQYF.

This clone was recorded once. CDR3 protein: CASSYPVGLVQPQHF. In DNA form, the CDR3 reads TGTGCCAGCAGTTACCCCGTCGGACTTGTTCAGCCCCAGCATTTT. This rearrangement joins TRBV6-6 to TRBJ1-5; D remains unclear. Between the trimmed V and J ends, which lost 2 bases and 6 bases, there was a span of 14 bases. The germline CDR1 and CDR2 sequences are MNHNY and SVGAGI (reference sequence). The CDR3 sequence is 15 residues long.

V and J are TRBV18 and TRBJ1-6; 9 bases line up with TRBD1. V gave up 5 bases and J gave up 1 base; unmatched junction bases: 15. The length of the CDR3 is 20 residues. Per germline, CDR1 KGHSH and CDR2 LQKENI. The CDR3 sequence: CASSIRSPGQGTSYNSPLHF. CDR3 DNA sequence: TGTGCCAGCTCAATTAGGTCCCCGGGACAGGGCACTTCCTATAATTCACCCCTCCACTTT.

This clone came up once. The gene calls are TRBV5-1 and TRBJ2-7, with TRBD1 as a possible D gene (5 bases). In germline, CDR1 is SGHRS, CDR2 YFSETQ. Trimming stripped 0 bases from V and 4 bases from J, with 14 bases between. This CDR3 is 15 amino acids long. The CDR3 nucleotides read TGCGCCAGCAGCTTGGATGGCGGCAGGGAATACGAGCAGTACTTC. Translation gives CASSLDGGREYEQYF.